These 9 T cell receptor beta chains were sequenced from one sample in a study of T cell clonotyping in hematopoietic cell transplantation. Repertoires were generated with immunoSEQ multiplex PCR, while TCRdb's copy carries only in-frame clones and drops some. This sample has several thousand clones, with under 98% found just once. Time point denoted: recipient sample about 28 days before transplant, after cytoreduction. Here the sequenced sample was peripheral blood mononuclear cells, taken before stem cell transplant. All receptors derive from a man between 70 and 80 years old with acute myeloid leukemia. Some clones in this sample may be carry-over from other donors' samples.

This clone was recorded only once. This rearrangement joins TRBV5-1 to TRBJ1-5; D gene unclear. The CDR3 is made up of 15 amino acids. In germline, CDR1 is SGHRS, CDR2 YFSETQ. Trimming pared 4 bases from V and 4 bases from J, leaving 15 bases between. The CDR3 loop is CASSLGWQANQPQHF. In DNA, the CDR3 is TGCGCCAGCAGCCTTGGTTGGCAGGCGAATCAGCCCCAGCATTTT.

The chain employs TRBV2 and TRBJ2-5; no definite D call. Germline V gene lookup returns CDR1 SNHLY and CDR2 FYNNEI. V lost 1 base, J lost 5 bases, and 11 bases lay in between. The CDR3 covers 14 residues. CDR3 amino acids: CASSEGIGLETQYF. In nucleotides, the CDR3 is TGTGCCAGCAGTGAAGGAATAGGTTTGGAGACCCAGTACTTC.

The V gene is TRBV7-2, the J gene TRBJ2-7, with 7 bases aligning to TRBD1. Germline V CDR1 and CDR2: SGHTA, FQGNSA. V was pared by 5 bases and J by 3 bases, with 7 bases of the junction left unmatched. The CDR3 sequence is 14 residues long. The CDR3 DNA is TGTGCCAGCAGCACGACAGGGTGGCTCTACGAGCAGTACTTC. It encodes CASSTTGWLYEQYF.

The rearrangement uses TRBV30 and TRBJ1-5, with no clear D. This CDR3 is built from 15 residues. Germline loops: CDR1 GTSNPN, CDR2 SVGIG (reference sequence). The ends were cut back, 3 bases at V and 0 bases at J, with 12 bases in the middle. In nucleotides, the CDR3 is TGTGCCTGGAGCCAGACGGACTATAGCAATCAGCCCCAGCATTTT. Translating it yields CAWSQTDYSNQPQHF.

The J gene is TRBJ2-3, the V gene TRBV2, with TRBD1 identical over 8 bases. Germline V gene lookup returns CDR1 SNHLY and CDR2 FYNNEI. The CDR3 extends over 13 amino acids. The V and J ends lost 8 bases and 1 base, in that order; junction bases with no gene match: 2. CDR3 residues: CASSGQGTDTQYF. The DNA of the CDR3 is TGTGCCAGCTCGGGACAGGGCACAGATACGCAGTATTTT.

The genes are TRBV29-1 and TRBJ1-1, with D possibly TRBD1 on 5 matching bases. Trimming shortened V by 7 bases and J by 4 bases, and 16 bases separated the two germline ends. The CDR3 extends over 13 amino acids. Germline V CDR1 and CDR2: SQVTM, ANQGSEA. In nucleotides, the CDR3 is TGCAGCGCCGGAGAAGGGAGGGGCACTGAAGCTTTCTTT. It yields the protein CSAGEGRGTEAFF.

The CDR3 region is CASGRRRGDLNSGANVLTF. For the CDR3, the DNA is TGTGCCAGCGGCCGGCGCAGGGGAGATCTTAACTCTGGGGCCAACGTCCTGACTTTC. V is TRBV28 and J is TRBJ2-6; TRBD1 is a possible D gene (6 bases). The CDR3 has 19 amino acids. Germline CDR1 MDHEN, CDR2 SYDVKM. The V end lost 8 bases, the J end lost 0 bases, and 23 bases lay between the germline ends. Supplemented by reference TRBV28 and TRBJ2-6, the full variable domain reads DVKVTQSSRYLVKRTGEKVFLECVQDMDHENMFWYRQDPGLGLRLIYFSYDVKMKEKGDIPEGYSVSREKKERFSLILESASTNQTSMYLCASGRRRGDLNSGANVLTFGAGSRLTVL.

This chain uses TRBV30 with TRBJ1-1; D is ambiguous. Trimming stripped 0 bases from V and 1 base from J, with 9 bases between. This CDR3 has 14 amino acids. Germline assignment: CDR1 GTSNPN and CDR2 SVGIG (reference sequence). CDR3: CAWSVGHKNTEAFF. The CDR3 bases are TGTGCCTGGAGTGTAGGGCATAAGAACACTGAAGCTTTCTTT.

The V call is TRBV6-5, the J call TRBJ1-1; 8 bases match TRBD1. The germline gives CDR1 MNHEY, CDR2 SVGAGI. The CDR3 spans 14 residues. The junction had 7 bases not matched to a gene; V was cut back by 6 bases and J by 4 bases. CDR3 DNA: TGTGCCAGCAGGCCGGCAGGGGGCATCACTGAAGCTTTCTTT. It encodes CASRPAGGITEAFF.